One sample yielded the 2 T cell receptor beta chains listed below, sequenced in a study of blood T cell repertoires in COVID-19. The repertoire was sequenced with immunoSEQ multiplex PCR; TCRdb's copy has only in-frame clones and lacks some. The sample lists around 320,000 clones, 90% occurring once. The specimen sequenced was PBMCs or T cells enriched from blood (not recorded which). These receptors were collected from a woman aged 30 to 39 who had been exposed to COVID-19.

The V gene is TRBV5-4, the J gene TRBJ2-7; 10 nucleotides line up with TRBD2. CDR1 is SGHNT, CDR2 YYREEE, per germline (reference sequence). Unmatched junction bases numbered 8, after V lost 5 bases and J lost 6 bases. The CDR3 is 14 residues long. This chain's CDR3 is CASREAGGPVEQYF. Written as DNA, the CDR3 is TGTGCCAGCAGGGAAGCGGGGGGGCCGGTCGAGCAGTACTTC.

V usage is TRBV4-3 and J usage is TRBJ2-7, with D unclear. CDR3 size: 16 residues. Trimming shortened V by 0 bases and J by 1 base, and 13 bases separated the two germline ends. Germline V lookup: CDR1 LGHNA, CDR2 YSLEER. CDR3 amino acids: CASSQDVAAVSYEQYF. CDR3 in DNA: TGCGCCAGCAGCCAAGATGTGGCGGCAGTGTCCTACGAGCAGTACTTC.